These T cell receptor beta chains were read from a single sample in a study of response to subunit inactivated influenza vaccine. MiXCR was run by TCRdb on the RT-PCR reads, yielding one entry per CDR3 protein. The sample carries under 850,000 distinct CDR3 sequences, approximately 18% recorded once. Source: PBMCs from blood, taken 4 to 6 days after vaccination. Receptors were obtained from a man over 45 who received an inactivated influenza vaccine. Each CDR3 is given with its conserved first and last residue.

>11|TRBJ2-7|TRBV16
CASSPRLGQYF
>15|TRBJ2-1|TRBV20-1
CSARVGQGFRDEQFF
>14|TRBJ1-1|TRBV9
CASSPQTGYTEAFF
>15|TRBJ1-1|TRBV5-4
CASSPGGAVNTEAFF
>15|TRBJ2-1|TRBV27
CASSFFGGSRNEQFF
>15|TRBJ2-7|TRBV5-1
CASSWTSGRVNEQYF
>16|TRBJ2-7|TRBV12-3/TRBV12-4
CASSFGTGTGSYEQYF
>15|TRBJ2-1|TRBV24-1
CATSETGINYNEQFF
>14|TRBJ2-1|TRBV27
CASRPGTYYNEQFF
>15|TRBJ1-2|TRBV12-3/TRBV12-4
CASIKTGEFRYGYTF
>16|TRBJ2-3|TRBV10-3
CAISTYLGGTTDTQYF
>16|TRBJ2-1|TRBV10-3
CAISESTAVSYNEQFF
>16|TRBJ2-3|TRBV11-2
CASSLTASGVTDTQYF
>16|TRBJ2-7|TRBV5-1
CASTSDTGGSRYEQYF
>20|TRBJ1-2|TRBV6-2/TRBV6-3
CASSFRSGTSRTGGNYGYTF
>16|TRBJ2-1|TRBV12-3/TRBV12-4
CASSLEGASNRNEQFF
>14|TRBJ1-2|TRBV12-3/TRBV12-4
CASTLVQGREGYTF
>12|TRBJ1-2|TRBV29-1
CSVGDRMGGYTF
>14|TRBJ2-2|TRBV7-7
CASSLAFNTGELFF
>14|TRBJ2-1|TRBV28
CASSLRVGTDEQFF
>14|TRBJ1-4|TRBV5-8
CASSLKGWEEKLFF
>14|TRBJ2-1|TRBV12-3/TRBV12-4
CASSLVPGYNEQFF
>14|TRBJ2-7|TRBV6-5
CASSYGGTPYEQYF
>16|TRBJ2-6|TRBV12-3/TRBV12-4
CASSGTGYSGANVLTF
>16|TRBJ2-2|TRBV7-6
CASSLMTSGRAGELFF
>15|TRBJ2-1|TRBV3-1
CASSPGTSWYNEQFF
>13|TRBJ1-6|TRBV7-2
CASSRGGNSPLHF
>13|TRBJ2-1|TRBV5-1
CASSFAGSSEQFF
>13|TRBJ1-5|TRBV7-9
CASSLEYGQPQHF
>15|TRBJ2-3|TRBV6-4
CASSLEAGMTETQYF
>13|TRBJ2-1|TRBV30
CAWSRLEINEQFF
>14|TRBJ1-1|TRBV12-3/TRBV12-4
CASSRQGGTTEAFF
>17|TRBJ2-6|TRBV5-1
CASSPGLLSSGANVLTF
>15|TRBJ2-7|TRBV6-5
CASSSPGTPSYEQYF
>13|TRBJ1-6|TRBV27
CASRQTYNSPLHF
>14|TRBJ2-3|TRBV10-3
CAISGLADTDTQYF
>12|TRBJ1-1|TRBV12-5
CANGLSGTEAFF